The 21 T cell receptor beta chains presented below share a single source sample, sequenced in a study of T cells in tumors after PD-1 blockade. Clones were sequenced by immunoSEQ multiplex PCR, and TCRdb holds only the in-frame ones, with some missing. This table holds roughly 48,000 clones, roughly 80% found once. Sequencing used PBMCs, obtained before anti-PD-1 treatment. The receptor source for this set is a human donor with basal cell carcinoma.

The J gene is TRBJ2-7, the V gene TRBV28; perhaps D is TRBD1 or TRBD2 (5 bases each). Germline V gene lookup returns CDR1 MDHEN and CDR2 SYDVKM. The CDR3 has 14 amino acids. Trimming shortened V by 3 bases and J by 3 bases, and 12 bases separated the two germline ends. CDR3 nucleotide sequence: TGTGCCAGCAGTTTTTTAGAGGGGATCTACGAGCAGTACTTC. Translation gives CASSFLEGIYEQYF. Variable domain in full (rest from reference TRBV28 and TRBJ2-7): DVKVTQSSRYLVKRTGEKVFLECVQDMDHENMFWYRQDPGLGLRLIYFSYDVKMKEKGDIPEGYSVSREKKERFSLILESASTNQTSMYLCASSFLEGIYEQYFGPGTRLTVT.

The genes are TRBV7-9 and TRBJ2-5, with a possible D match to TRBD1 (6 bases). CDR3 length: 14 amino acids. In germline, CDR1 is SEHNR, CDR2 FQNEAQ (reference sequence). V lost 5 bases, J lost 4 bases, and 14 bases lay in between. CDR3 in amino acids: CASSRPETGETQYF. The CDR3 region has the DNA TGTGCCAGCAGCCGACCGGAGACAGGAGAGACCCAGTACTTC.

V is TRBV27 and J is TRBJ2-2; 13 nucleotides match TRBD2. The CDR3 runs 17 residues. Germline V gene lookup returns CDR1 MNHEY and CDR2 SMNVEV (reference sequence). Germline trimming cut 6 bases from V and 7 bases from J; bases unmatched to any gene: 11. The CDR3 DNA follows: TGTGCCAGCAGCCTACTACTAGCGGGGGGGCCTGGCGGGGAGCTGTTTTTT. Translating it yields CASSLLLAGGPGGELFF.

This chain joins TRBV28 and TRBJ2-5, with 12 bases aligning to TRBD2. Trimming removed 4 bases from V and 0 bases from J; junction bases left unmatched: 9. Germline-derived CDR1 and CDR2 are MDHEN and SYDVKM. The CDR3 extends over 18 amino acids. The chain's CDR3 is CASSSVTSGGLYQETQYF. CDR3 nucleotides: TGTGCCAGCAGTTCCGTGACTAGCGGGGGCTTGTACCAAGAGACCCAGTACTTC.

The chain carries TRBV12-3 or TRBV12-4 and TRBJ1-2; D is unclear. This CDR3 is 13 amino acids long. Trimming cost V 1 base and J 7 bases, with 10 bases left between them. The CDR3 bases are TGTGCCAGCAGTTTAGTCCCGACCGTTGGCTACACCTTC. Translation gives CASSLVPTVGYTF.

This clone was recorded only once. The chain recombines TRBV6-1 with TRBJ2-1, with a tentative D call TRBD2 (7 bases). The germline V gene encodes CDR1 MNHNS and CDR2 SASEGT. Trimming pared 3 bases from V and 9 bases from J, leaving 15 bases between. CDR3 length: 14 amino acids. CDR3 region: CASSDRGAGSEQFF. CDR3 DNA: TGTGCCAGCAGTGATCGGGGGGCGGGATCTGAGCAGTTCTTC.

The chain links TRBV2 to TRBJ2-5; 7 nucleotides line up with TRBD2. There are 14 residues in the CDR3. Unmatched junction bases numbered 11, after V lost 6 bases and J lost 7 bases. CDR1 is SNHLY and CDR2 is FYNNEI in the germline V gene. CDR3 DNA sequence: TGTGCCAGCAGCCGGACTAGTGGGGGAGGGACCCAGTACTTC. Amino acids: CASSRTSGGGTQYF.

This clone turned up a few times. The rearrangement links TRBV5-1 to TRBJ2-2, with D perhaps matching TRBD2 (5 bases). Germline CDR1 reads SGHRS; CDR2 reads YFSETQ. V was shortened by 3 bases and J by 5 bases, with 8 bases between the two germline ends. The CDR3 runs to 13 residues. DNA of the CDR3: TGCGCCAGCAGCTCGGGATGGACCGGGGAGCTGTTTTTT. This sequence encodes CASSSGWTGELFF.

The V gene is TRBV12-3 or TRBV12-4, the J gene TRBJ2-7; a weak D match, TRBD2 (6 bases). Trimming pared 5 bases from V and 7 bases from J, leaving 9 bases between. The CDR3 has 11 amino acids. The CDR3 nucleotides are TGTGCCAGCAGTAGAGGAGGGGAGCAGTACTTC. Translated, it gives CASSRGGEQYF.

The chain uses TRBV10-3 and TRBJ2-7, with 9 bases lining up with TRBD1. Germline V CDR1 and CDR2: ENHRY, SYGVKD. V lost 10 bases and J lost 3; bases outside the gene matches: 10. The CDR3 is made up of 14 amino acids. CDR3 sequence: CATTPDRGGYEQYF. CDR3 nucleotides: TGTGCCACTACCCCGGACAGGGGAGGCTACGAGCAGTACTTC.

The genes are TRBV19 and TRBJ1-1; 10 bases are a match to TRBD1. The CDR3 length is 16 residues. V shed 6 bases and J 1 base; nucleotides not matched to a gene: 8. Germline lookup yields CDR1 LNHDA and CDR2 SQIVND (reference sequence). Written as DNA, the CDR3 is TGTGCCAGTAGCAGCCCGGGACAGGGGTGGAACACTGAAGCTTTCTTT. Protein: CASSSPGQGWNTEAFF.

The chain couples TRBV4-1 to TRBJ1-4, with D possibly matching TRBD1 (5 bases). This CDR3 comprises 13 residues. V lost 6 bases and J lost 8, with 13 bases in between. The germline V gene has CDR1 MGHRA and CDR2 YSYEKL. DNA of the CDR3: TGCGCCAGCAGAAGGGGAGGGTTCGAAAAACTGTTTTTT. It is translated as CASRRGGFEKLFF.

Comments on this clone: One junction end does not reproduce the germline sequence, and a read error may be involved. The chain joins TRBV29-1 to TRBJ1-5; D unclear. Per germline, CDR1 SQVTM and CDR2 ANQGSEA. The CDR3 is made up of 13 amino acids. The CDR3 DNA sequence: TGTGCCGCGGGCGAACCTAGCAATCAGCCCCAGCATTTT. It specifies CAAGEPSNQPQHF.

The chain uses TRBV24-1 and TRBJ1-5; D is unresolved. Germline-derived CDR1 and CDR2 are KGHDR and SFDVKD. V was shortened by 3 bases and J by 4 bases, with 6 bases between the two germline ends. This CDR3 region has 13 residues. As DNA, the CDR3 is TGTGCCACCAGTGATGGGAGAAATCAGCCCCAGCATTTT. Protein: CATSDGRNQPQHF.

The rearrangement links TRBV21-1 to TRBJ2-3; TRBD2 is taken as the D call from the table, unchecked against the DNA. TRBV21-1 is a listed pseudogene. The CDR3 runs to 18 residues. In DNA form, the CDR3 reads TGTGCCAGCAGCAAATGGGGGGGGACTACCGGAAGCACAGATACGCAGTATTTT. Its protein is CASSKWGGTTGSTDTQYF.

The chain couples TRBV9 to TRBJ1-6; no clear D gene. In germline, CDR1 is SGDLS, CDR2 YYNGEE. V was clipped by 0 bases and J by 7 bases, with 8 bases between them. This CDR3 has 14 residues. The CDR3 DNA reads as TGTGCCAGCAGCGTAGTTGCGGACAATTCACCCCTCCACTTT. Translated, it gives CASSVVADNSPLHF.

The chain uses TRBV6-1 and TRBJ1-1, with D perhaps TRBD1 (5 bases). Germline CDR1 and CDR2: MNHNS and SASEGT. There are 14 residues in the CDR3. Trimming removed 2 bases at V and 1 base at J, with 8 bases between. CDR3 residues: CASSEYRGNTEAFF. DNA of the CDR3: TGTGCCAGCAGTGAATATAGGGGGAACACTGAAGCTTTCTTT.

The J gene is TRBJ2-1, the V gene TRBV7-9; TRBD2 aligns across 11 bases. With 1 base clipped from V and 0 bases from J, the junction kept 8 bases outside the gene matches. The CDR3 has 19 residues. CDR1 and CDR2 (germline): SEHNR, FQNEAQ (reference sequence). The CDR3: CASSLDPSGGWSSYNEQFF. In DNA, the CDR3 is TGTGCCAGCAGCTTAGATCCTAGCGGGGGGTGGAGCTCCTACAATGAGCAGTTCTTC.

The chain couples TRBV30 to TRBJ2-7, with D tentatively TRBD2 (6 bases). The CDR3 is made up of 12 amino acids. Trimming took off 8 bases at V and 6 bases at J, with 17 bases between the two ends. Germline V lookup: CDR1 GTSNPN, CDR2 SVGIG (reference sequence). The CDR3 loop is CARGYAGGEQYF. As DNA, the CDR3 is TGTGCCCGGGGTTATGCCGGGGGCGAGCAGTACTTC.

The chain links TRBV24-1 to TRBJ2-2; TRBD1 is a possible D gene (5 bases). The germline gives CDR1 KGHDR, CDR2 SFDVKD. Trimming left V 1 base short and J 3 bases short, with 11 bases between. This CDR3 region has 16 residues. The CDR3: CATSDFRRGDTGELFF. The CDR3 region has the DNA TGTGCCACCAGTGATTTTAGAAGGGGCGACACCGGGGAGCTGTTTTTT.

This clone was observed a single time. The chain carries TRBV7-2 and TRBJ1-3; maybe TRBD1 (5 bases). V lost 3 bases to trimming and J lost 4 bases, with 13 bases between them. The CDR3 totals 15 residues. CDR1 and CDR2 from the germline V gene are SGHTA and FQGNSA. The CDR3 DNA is TGTGCCAGCAGCTTTAAGGGGACGCCCGGAAACACCATATATTTT. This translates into CASSFKGTPGNTIYF.